This TCR beta chain came from a study of response to subunit inactivated influenza vaccine. Study observations and caveats: The authors put forward the suggestion that each seasonal influenza vaccination may bring in only a limited number of new T cells.

TCRdb itself ran the RT-PCR reads through MiXCR, one entry per CDR3 protein. The sample lists roughly 500,000 distinct CDR3 sequences, 15% to 20% occurring once. V shed 5 bases, J shed 2 bases, and the junction held 11 bases outside the gene matches. The CDR3 covers 17 residues. CDR1 SGHTA and CDR2 FQGNSA come from the germline V gene. Notes on this clonotype: What it binds is not known.

The sequencing here drew on CD4+ T cells sorted from PBMCs, taken less than 30 months after vaccination. The receptor's source is a man between 50 and 75 years old who received an inactivated influenza vaccine. The rearrangement joins TRBV7-2 to TRBJ2-4; 8 positions match TRBD2. CDR3 bases: TGTGCCAGCAGCGCGCGCGGGGGGCCGTCGACCAAAAACATTCAGTACTTC. This sequence encodes CASSARGGPSTKNIQYF.